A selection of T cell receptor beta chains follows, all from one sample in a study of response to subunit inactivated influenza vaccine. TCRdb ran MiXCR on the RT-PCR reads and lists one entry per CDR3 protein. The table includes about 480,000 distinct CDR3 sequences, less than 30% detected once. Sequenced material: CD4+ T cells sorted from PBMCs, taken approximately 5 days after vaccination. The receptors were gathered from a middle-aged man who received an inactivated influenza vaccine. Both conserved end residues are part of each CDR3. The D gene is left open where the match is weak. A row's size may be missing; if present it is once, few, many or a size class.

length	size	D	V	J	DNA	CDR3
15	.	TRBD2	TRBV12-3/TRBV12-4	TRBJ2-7	TGTGCCAGCAGTTTCACTAGCGGGAGGGCCCACGAGCAGTACTTC	CASSFTSGRAHEQYF
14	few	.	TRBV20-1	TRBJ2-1	TGCAGTGCTAGAGATTTGCGGCCCTACAATGAGCAGTTCTTC	CSARDLRPYNEQFF
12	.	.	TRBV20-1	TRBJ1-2	TGCAGTGCTAGAGACCCAGGGTTGGGCTACACCTTC	CSARDPGLGYTF
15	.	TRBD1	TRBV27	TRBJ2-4	TGTGCCAGCAGTCGACAGGGGGCTCGGAAAAACATTCAGTACTTC	CASSRQGARKNIQYF
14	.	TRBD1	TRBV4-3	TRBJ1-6	TGCGCCAGCAGCCATGGGCAGGGGGATTCACCCCTCCACTTT	CASSHGQGDSPLHF
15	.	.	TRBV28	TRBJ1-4	TGTGCCAGCAGTTTGGGGGTCAGAACTAATGAAAAACTGTTTTTT	CASSLGVRTNEKLFF
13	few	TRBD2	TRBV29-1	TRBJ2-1	TGCAGCGTTGACAGCGGGAAGGGGCCTGAGCAGTCCTTC	CSVDSGKGPEQSF
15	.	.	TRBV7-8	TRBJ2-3	TGTGCCAGCAGCCGCTTCATATCTAGCACAGATACGCAGTATTTT	CASSRFISSTDTQYF
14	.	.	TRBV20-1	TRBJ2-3	TGCAGTGCTAGGGCCCTCCGCAGCACAGATACGCAGTATTTT	CSARALRSTDTQYF
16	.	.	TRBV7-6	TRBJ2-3	TGTGCCAGCAGCTTGCTCGGATTAGCTAGCACAGATACGCAGTATTTT	CASSLLGLASTDTQYF
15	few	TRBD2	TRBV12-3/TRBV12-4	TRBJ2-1	TGTGCCAGCAGTTCACTAGCGGGTACGGCAAATGAGCAGTTCTTC	CASSSLAGTANEQFF
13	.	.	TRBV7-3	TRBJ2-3	TGTGCCAGCAGCGACGGATCGGCAGATACGCAGTATTTT	CASSDGSADTQYF
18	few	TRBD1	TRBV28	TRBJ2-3	TGTGCCAGCAGTTTATTATCAGGGGGAAGTGGATTAAAAGATACGCAGTATTTT	CASSLLSGGSGLKDTQYF
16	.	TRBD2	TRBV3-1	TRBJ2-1	TGTGCCAGCAGCCCGAGTACTAGCGGTCCATACAATGAGCAGTTCTTC	CASSPSTSGPYNEQFF
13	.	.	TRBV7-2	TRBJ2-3	TGTGCCAGCAGCACAGGGTTCACAGATACGCAGTATTTT	CASSTGFTDTQYF
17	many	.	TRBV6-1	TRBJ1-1	TGTGCCAGCAGCCTCGGGGGAGGGAGGTGGTTGAGCACTGAAGCTTTCTTT	CASSLGGGRWLSTEAFF
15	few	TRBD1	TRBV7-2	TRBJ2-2	TGTGCCAGCAGCGACAGGGGGTACGACACCGGGGAGCTGTTTTTT	CASSDRGYDTGELFF
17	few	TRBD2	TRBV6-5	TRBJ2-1	TGTGCCAGCAGTTACTCTGGCGGGAGGGCCGTTTACAATGAGCAGTTCTTC	CASSYSGGRAVYNEQFF
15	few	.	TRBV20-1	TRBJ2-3	TGCAGTGCTGGGTCGGCGCTACCGCGCTCAGATACGCAGTATTTT	CSAGSALPRSDTQYF
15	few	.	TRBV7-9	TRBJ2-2	TGTGCCAGCAGACCAACCAGGGGTAACACCGGGGAGCTGTTTTTT	CASRPTRGNTGELFF
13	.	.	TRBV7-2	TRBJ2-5	TGTGCCAGCAGCTCCGAAATACAAGAGACCCAGTACTTC	CASSSEIQETQYF
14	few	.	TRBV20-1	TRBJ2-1	TGCAGTGCTAGGTGGCCGGGTTCCTACAATGAGCAGTTCTTC	CSARWPGSYNEQFF
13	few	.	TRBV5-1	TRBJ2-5	TGCGCCAGCAGCTATAGTTCGGGCGAGACCCAGTACTTC	CASSYSSGETQYF
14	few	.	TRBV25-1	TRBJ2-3	TGTGCCACCTCGGACGGATCTAGCACAGATACGCAGTATTTT	CATSDGSSTDTQYF
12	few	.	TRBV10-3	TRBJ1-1	TGTGCCATCAGAGGAATGAACACTGAAGCTTTCTTT	CAIRGMNTEAFF
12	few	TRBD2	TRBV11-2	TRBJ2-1	TGTGCCAGCAGCTTGGGACTAGCGGAAAGGATCTTC	CASSLGLAERIF
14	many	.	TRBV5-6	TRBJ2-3	TGTGCCAGCAGCTTGGGGCAGATCACAGATACGCAGTATTTT	CASSLGQITDTQYF
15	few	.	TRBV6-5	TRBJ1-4	TGTGCCAGCAGTTCTCAGGGAAACGATAATGAAAAACTGTTTTTT	CASSSQGNDNEKLFF
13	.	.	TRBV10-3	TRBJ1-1	TGTGCCATCAGTGAGTCGCAGGGAAGGGAAGCTTTCTTT	CAISESQGREAFF
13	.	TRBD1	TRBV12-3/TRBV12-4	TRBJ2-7	TGTGCCAGCAGTCAACGGACAGGGGGCGAGCAGTACTTC	CASSQRTGGEQYF
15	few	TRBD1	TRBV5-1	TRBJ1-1	TGCGCCAGCAGCACGCAGACAGGGAAGGACACTGAAGCTTTCTTT	CASSTQTGKDTEAFF
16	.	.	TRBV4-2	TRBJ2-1	TGTGCCAGCAGCCATGGGGACACGAGCTCCTACAATGAGCAGTTCTTC	CASSHGDTSSYNEQFF
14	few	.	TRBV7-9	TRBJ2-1	TGTGCCAGCAGCACTCACTACGTTTACAATGAGCAGTTCTTC	CASSTHYVYNEQFF
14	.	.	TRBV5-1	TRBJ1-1	TGCGCCAGCAGCTTAATGGACATGAACACTGAAGCTTTCTTT	CASSLMDMNTEAFF
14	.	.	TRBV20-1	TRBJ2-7	TGCAGTGCTAGCTACAGGGTACAGCCCTACGAGCAGTACTTC	CSASYRVQPYEQYF
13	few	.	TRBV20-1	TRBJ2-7	TGCAGTGCTAGAGATACAGGGAGCTACGAGCAGTACTTC	CSARDTGSYEQYF
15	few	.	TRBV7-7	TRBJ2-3	TGTGCTAGCAGCTTAGACCATACGCTCACAGATACGCAGTATTTT	CASSLDHTLTDTQYF
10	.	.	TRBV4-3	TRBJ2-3	TGCGCCTCAGGGGAGGGTACGCAGTATTTT	CASGEGTQYF
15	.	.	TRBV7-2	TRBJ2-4	TGTGCCAGCAGCTTAGGAGACAGGATGCAAAACATTCAGTACTTC	CASSLGDRMQNIQYF
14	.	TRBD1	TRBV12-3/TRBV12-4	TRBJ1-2	TGTGCCAGCAGTCTCCCAGACAGGGTTCGTGGCTACACCTTC	CASSLPDRVRGYTF
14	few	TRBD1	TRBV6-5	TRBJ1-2	TGTGCCAGCAGTTACTCGAAGGGGGCGGAAGGCTACACCTTC	CASSYSKGAEGYTF
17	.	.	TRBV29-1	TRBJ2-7	TGCAGCGTTGTCCATCGGCCCGCTTACCGAGCTGGGGACGAGCAGTACTTC	CSVVHRPAYRAGDEQYF
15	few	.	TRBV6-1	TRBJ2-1	TGTGCCAGCAGTAAGACAGAGAGCTCCTACAATGAGCAGTTCTTC	CASSKTESSYNEQFF
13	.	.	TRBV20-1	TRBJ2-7	TGCAGTGCCCGGGGCCGGGAATCCTACGAGCAGTACTTC	CSARGRESYEQYF
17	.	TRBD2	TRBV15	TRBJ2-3	TGTGCCACCAGCAGAGGCTCCCCGGGGGGGGTCACAGATACGCAGTATTTT	CATSRGSPGGVTDTQYF
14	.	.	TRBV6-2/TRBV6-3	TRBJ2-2	TGTGCCAGCAGTAACGGGAGAAACACCGGGGAGCTGTTTTTT	CASSNGRNTGELFF
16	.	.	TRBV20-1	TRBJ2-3	TGCAGTGCTAGAGCCCTTAGAAGCGTTAGCACAGATACGCAGTATTTT	CSARALRSVSTDTQYF
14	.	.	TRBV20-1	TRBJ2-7	TGCAGTGCAAGCGGACAGCAGCTCTCCTACGAGCAGTACTTC	CSASGQQLSYEQYF
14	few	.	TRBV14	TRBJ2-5	TGTGCCAGCAACGGACGGGGGAACCAAGAGACCCAGTACTTC	CASNGRGNQETQYF
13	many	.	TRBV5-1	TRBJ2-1	TGCGCCAGCAGCTTGGCGGGGAGGAGTGAGCAGTTCTTC	CASSLAGRSEQFF